A selection of T cell receptor beta chains follows, all from one sample in a study of T-cell memory formation after mild COVID-19. MiXCR, applied by TCRdb to the 5' RACE reads, yields one record per CDR3 protein. The repertoire holds 390,000 or so distinct CDR3 sequences, 15% to 20% seen once, with around a fifth in the top ten. Sequencing was done on a sample of PBMCs or a T cell subset sorted from them (not recorded which). The receptors come from a man aged 18 to 35 who had mild COVID-19 (a few samples of this study predate the infection). Cell type and time point are not known. Both conserved end residues are part of each CDR3. A D gene is named only where the DNA matches it firmly. Clone size is given for some rows only: seen once, a few or many times, or a class if the clone is expanded.

D gene	J gene	V gene	clone size	CDR3 DNA	CDR3 protein
.	TRBJ2-4	TRBV12-3/TRBV12-4	.	TGTGCCAGCAGTTTAGCGCATCAGGGGCGGTACATTCAGTACTTC	CASSLAHQGRYIQYF
.	TRBJ2-3	TRBV20-1	few	TGCAGTGCTAGAGTCCAGGCAAATATTTATACGCAGTATTTT	CSARVQANIYTQYF
.	TRBJ2-3	TRBV6-1	.	TGTGCCATCCGGGACCTGAGGACAGATACGCAGTATTTT	CAIRDLRTDTQYF
TRBD1	TRBJ1-2	TRBV20-1	.	TGCAGTGCTACGAGGACAGGGACGGATGGCTACACCTTC	CSATRTGTDGYTF
.	TRBJ1-1	TRBV4-2	.	TGTGCCAGCAGCCAAGATGGGGTGGGGCGTTCCACTGAAGCTTTCTTT	CASSQDGVGRSTEAFF
.	TRBJ1-5	TRBV7-2	many	TGTGCCAGCAGCTTTGGGGGTGGCCAGCCCCAGCATTTT	CASSFGGGQPQHF
.	TRBJ2-5	TRBV7-8	few	TGTGCCAGCAGCTCACAGGACGGGGTGGGTGAGACCCAGTACTTC	CASSSQDGVGETQYF
.	TRBJ2-5	TRBV11-3	few	TGTGCCAGCAGCTTTTCGCCACGGGGGACCCAGTACTTC	CASSFSPRGTQYF
.	TRBJ2-7	TRBV11-2	once	TGTGCCAGCAGTCACCGGTGGGGGAGCTCCTACGAGCAGTACTTC	CASSHRWGSSYEQYF
TRBD2	TRBJ2-4	TRBV24-1	.	TGTGCCACCAGTGATGGCGGGACTAGCGGCGCCAAAAACATTCAGTACTTC	CATSDGGTSGAKNIQYF
.	TRBJ2-3	TRBV15	.	TGTGCCACCGGACAGGGAGGGGAAATGTCTAGCACAGATACGCAGTATTTT	CATGQGGEMSSTDTQYF
TRBD1	TRBJ2-1	TRBV7-2	few	TGTGCCAGCAGCTCGCGCGGACAGGGTGGGAATGAGCAGTTCTTC	CASSSRGQGGNEQFF
.	TRBJ2-5	TRBV7-2	few	TGTGCCAGCAGCTTAAAGACCAGGTGGGAAGAGACCCAGTACTTC	CASSLKTRWEETQYF
.	TRBJ2-3	TRBV11-2	.	TGTGCCAGCAGCCCATCCACCCTCCTGGATACGCAGTATTTT	CASSPSTLLDTQYF
.	TRBJ1-1	TRBV6-6	few	TGTGCCAGCAGTTACTCTCGGGCAGAAACCACTGAAGCTTTCTTT	CASSYSRAETTEAFF
.	TRBJ2-1	TRBV5-5	.	TGTGCCAGCAGCTGGAGGAATGAGCAGTTCTTC	CASSWRNEQFF
.	TRBJ2-7	TRBV7-2	.	TGTGCCAGCAGCTTAGCTGTGGGGAGGGGGACCTACGAGCAGTACTTC	CASSLAVGRGTYEQYF
TRBD1	TRBJ2-5	TRBV29-1	.	TGCAGCGTAGGGGACAGACAAGAGACCCAGTACTTC	CSVGDRQETQYF
.	TRBJ2-1	TRBV5-1	.	TGCGCCAGCAGCCCTGGGGGGCGGGGGTACAATGAGCAGTTCTTC	CASSPGGRGYNEQFF
TRBD1	TRBJ1-5	TRBV6-5	few	TGTGCCAGCCATGGGACAGGGGAAGGGCAGCCCCAGCATTTT	CASHGTGEGQPQHF
.	TRBJ2-5	TRBV7-8	few	TGTGCCAGCAGCCCCAAGGGGAGGAAGACCCAGTACTTC	CASSPKGRKTQYF
TRBD1	TRBJ2-3	TRBV5-1	.	TGCGCCAGCAGCGCGGGGGACAGGGGACGGGATATCACAGATACGCAGTATTTT	CASSAGDRGRDITDTQYF
.	TRBJ2-2	TRBV30	few	TGTGCCTGGAGGTTGGCGCAGAAGAACACCGGGGAGCTGTTTTTT	CAWRLAQKNTGELFF
TRBD1	TRBJ2-2	TRBV24-1	.	TGTGCCACCAGTGACCCGGGACAGGGGTTCACCGGGGAGCTGTTTTTT	CATSDPGQGFTGELFF
TRBD1	TRBJ2-4	TRBV7-2	many	TGTGCCAGCAGCTTCTATGGGACAGAAAAAAACATTCAGTACTTC	CASSFYGTEKNIQYF
.	TRBJ2-5	TRBV11-2	.	TGTGCCAGCAGGATCGTGGAGACCCAGTACTTC	CASRIVETQYF
.	TRBJ2-1	TRBV19	few	TGTGCCAGTAGTATAGACGGCAATGAGCAGTTCTTC	CASSIDGNEQFF
TRBD2	TRBJ2-1	TRBV24-1	few	TGTGCCACCAGCGCGGGGGGACAAGCCTACAATGAGCAGTTCTTC	CATSAGGQAYNEQFF
TRBD1	TRBJ1-6	TRBV6-1	.	TGTGCCAGCCGGACAGGGCAAAGTTCACCCCTCCACTTT	CASRTGQSSPLHF
TRBD1	TRBJ1-2	TRBV7-2	few	TGTGCCAGCAGCTTACTCCCAGGACAGGGCTATGGCTACACCTTC	CASSLLPGQGYGYTF
.	TRBJ1-1	TRBV11-2	.	TGTGCCAGCAGCCACGGTGGGGGAAGTAACACTGAAGCTTTCTTT	CASSHGGGSNTEAFF
.	TRBJ2-3	TRBV4-1	.	TGCGCCAGCAGCCAAGAAACCCGATTATCCACAGATACGCAGTATTTT	CASSQETRLSTDTQYF
TRBD1	TRBJ1-5	TRBV6-2/TRBV6-3	.	TGTGCCAGCAGTCGACAGGGGGTTAGGAATCAGCCCCAGCATTTT	CASSRQGVRNQPQHF
TRBD2	TRBJ2-1	TRBV7-7	few	TGTGCCAGCAGCTTAGAAGCGGGGGGGCATCTTGAGCAGTTCTTC	CASSLEAGGHLEQFF
.	TRBJ1-3	TRBV5-6	.	TGTGCCAGCAGCTTGCCTTCTGGAAACACCATATATTTT	CASSLPSGNTIYF
TRBD1	TRBJ2-7	TRBV18	.	TGTGCCAGCTCACCAGAACAGGGGGCTGTGTACGAGCAGTACTTC	CASSPEQGAVYEQYF
.	TRBJ1-5	TRBV10-3	few	TGTGCCATCAGTGAGTCAGGGGCCAGTCAGCCCCAGCATTTT	CAISESGASQPQHF
.	TRBJ1-6	TRBV7-2	.	TGTGCCAGCAGGGGGACCCAGGCTTCACCCCTCCACTTT	CASRGTQASPLHF
TRBD1	TRBJ2-3	TRBV7-6	.	TGTGCCAGCAGCCCAATCTACCGGGACAGGGAAGGAGATACGCAGTATTTT	CASSPIYRDREGDTQYF
.	TRBJ1-1	TRBV7-3	few	TGTGCCAGCGCCATGTATTGGGGGAGCACTGAAGCTTTCTTT	CASAMYWGSTEAFF
.	TRBJ1-1	TRBV6-2/TRBV6-3	few	TGTGCCAGCAGATACACCGGGACGACGAACACTGAAGCTTTCTTT	CASRYTGTTNTEAFF
TRBD2	TRBJ2-2	TRBV4-3	few	TGCGCCAGCAGCCAAGAGCAGCGGGACGGGGACACCGGGGAGCTGTTTTTT	CASSQEQRDGDTGELFF
.	TRBJ2-3	TRBV12-3/TRBV12-4	few	TGTGCCAGCATGGGGCCCGGGCCAGATACGCAGTATTTT	CASMGPGPDTQYF
TRBD1	TRBJ1-4	TRBV7-2	.	TGTGCCAGCAGCTTAGCGCGGACAGGGGGAGAAAAACTGTTTTTT	CASSLARTGGEKLFF